The source of this T cell receptor beta chain is a study of blood T cell repertoires in COVID-19. About the study: Whether acute or convalescent, the COVID-19 samples came from the United States, Italy and Spain. Sources were T cells, B-cell-depleted T cells, or PBMCs; the material itself was cDNA or gDNA.

This clone showed up many times. The same CDR3 can be traced to other DNA sequences in this sample. Germline V gives CDR1 SEHNR, CDR2 FQNEAQ (reference sequence). Trimming stripped 0 bases from V and 6 bases from J, with 6 bases between. The CDR3 consists of 12 residues. In the authors' methods: Reference gene primer amplification in the assay estimated nucleated cell counts. Sequencing was performed with immunoSEQ multiplex PCR; in TCRdb, only in-frame clones are kept and a portion is missing. V and J calls and clone size are those listed in that table; D and trimming were worked out from the DNA. The sample gives about 190,000 clones, roughly 87% of which show up once; around a fifth is in the top ten.

The chain employs TRBV7-9 and TRBJ2-7, with a tentative D call TRBD1 (5 bases). Input material: peripheral blood. The TCR sequence derives from a man in his 60s with active or convalescent COVID-19. The CDR3, as DNA: TGTGCCAGCAGCTTAGCAGGGGCCGAGCAGTACTTC. Amino acid sequence: CASSLAGAEQYF.